This T cell receptor beta chain came from a study of cytomegalovirus exposure and HLA in healthy donors. Findings of the study overall: There were several of the most significant clusters that appeared linked to common viral pathogens in a later analysis. In a later analysis, productive TCRs from donors in an Asian-associated ancestry cluster reportedly carried fewer N-insertions than the cohort mean.

This clone was observed a single time. What it recognizes is unknown. The PCR was carried out with 60 Vbeta primers and 13 Jbeta primers. The data were produced by immunoSEQ multiplex PCR, yet TCRdb's version contains in-frame clones alone and is incomplete. The sample lists approximately 160,000 clones, 65% to 80% occurring once. Unmatched junction bases numbered 5, after V lost 7 bases and J lost 8 bases. The CDR3 consists of 13 residues. Germline lookup yields CDR1 LNHDA and CDR2 SQIVND (reference sequence). Whereas donors were nominally healthy upon sampling, unrecorded immune exposures were probable.

The chain joins TRBV19 to TRBJ1-6, with TRBD1 matching over 7 bases. Sequencing was done on a sample of PBMCs. The receptor's source is a man younger than 35 in good health and CMV-seropositive. CDR3 residues: CASTDRDDSPLHF. The CDR3 DNA sequence: TGTGCCAGTACAGACAGGGACGATTCACCCCTCCACTTT.